Below are 11 T cell receptor beta chains sequenced from a single sample in a study of hypomethylating agent response in myelodysplastic syndrome. Using immunoSEQ multiplex PCR, the repertoire was profiled, and TCRdb retains in-frame clones only, with some absent. The data hold several thousand clones, with approximately 77% observed a single time. This specimen consisted of bone marrow, obtained before or after starting hypomethylating agent treatment for myelodysplastic syndrome (not recorded which). The receptors stem from a human donor with myelodysplastic syndrome.

J is TRBJ2-7 and V is TRBV27; 10 nucleotides agree with TRBD1. There are 18 residues in the CDR3. From germline, CDR1 is MNHEY and CDR2 SMNVEV (reference sequence). The V segment lost 0 bases and the J segment 6 bases; nucleotides outside the gene matches: 14. The CDR3 loop reads CASSLSILGTGAHAEQYF. Written as DNA, the CDR3 is TGTGCCAGCAGTTTATCGATCCTCGGGACAGGGGCGCATGCCGAGCAGTACTTC.

This chain connects TRBV9 to TRBJ1-1; D remains unclear. Germline V gives CDR1 SGDLS, CDR2 YYNGEE. The CDR3 runs 16 residues. The V and J ends lost 0 bases and 1 base respectively, with 13 bases between them. The CDR3 loop reads CASSVVPSGQNTEAFF. CDR3 nucleotide sequence: TGTGCCAGCAGCGTAGTTCCGTCTGGGCAGAACACTGAAGCTTTCTTT.

The chain uses TRBV27 and TRBJ2-1, with a tentative D call TRBD2 (6 bases). The CDR3 covers 14 residues. Trimming took 6 bases from V and 8 from J, leaving 17 bases between them. The germline V gene has CDR1 MNHEY and CDR2 SMNVEV (reference sequence). CDR3 DNA: TGTGCCAGCAGGGGACTTTTAGGACCCCATGAGCAGTTCTTC. It is translated as CASRGLLGPHEQFF.

The chain combines TRBV6-5 with TRBJ1-2; perhaps TRBD1 as D (6 bases). The ends were cut back, 6 bases at V and 7 bases at J, with 18 bases in the middle. Germline loops: CDR1 MNHEY, CDR2 SVGAGI. This CDR3 is 14 amino acids long. The CDR3 region is CASRETGAGGGYTF. For the CDR3, the DNA is TGTGCCAGCAGGGAGACGGGGGCTGGTGGTGGCTACACCTTC.

This chain links TRBV11-3 with TRBJ2-7; perhaps TRBD2 as D (6 bases). The CDR3 totals 12 residues. V shed 5 bases and J shed 7 bases, with 12 bases lying between them. CDR1 is SGHNT and CDR2 is YENEEA in the germline V gene. The CDR3, as DNA: TGTGCCAGCAGCCCCACTCGGGGGGAGCAGTACTTC. It encodes CASSPTRGEQYF.

This chain joins TRBV10-2 and TRBJ2-1; TRBD2 matches at 11 bases. V lost 0 bases and J lost 7; bases outside the gene matches: 8. Looked up from germline, CDR1 is WSHSY and CDR2 is SAAADI. The CDR3 is 17 amino acids. CDR3 nucleotide sequence: TGCGCCAGCAGTGAGTCGACTTTAGCGGGGGGGCGGAATGAGCAGTTCTTC. Its protein is CASSESTLAGGRNEQFF.

The V call is TRBV29-1, the J call TRBJ2-7; 9 bases line up with TRBD1. J was trimmed by 0 bases and V by 6 bases; bases with no gene match: 6. The CDR3 contains 14 residues. Germline V gene data show CDR1 as SQVTM and CDR2 as ANQGSEA. DNA of the CDR3: TGCAGCGTCTTGCCGACAGGGGGCTCCTACGAGCAGTACTTC. Encoded protein: CSVLPTGGSYEQYF.

This clone occurred a few times. The chain is built from TRBV5-6 and TRBJ1-2, with 7 positions matching TRBD1. Germline CDR1 and CDR2: SGHDT and YYEEEE. CDR3 length: 14 residues. V shed 4 bases, J shed 5 bases, and the junction held 8 bases outside the gene matches. The chain's CDR3 is CASSPQGQLYGYTF. The CDR3 region has the DNA TGTGCCAGCAGCCCCCAGGGACAGCTTTATGGCTACACCTTC.

The chain joins TRBV5-1 to TRBJ2-2, with 9 nucleotides matching TRBD2. This CDR3 has 15 amino acids. Germline values: CDR1 SGHRS, CDR2 YFSETQ. V was clipped by 0 bases and J by 6 bases; unmatched bases: 3. This CDR3 reads CASSLAAGGSGELFF. The DNA of the CDR3 is TGCGCCAGCAGCTTGGCGGCGGGAGGGTCCGGGGAGCTGTTTTTT.

The rearrangement joins TRBV5-4 to TRBJ2-7, with 9 bases aligning to TRBD2. Germline trimming cut 1 base from V and 3 bases from J; bases unmatched to any gene: 5. This CDR3 is built from 15 residues. CDR1 and CDR2 from the germline V gene are SGHNT and YYREEE (reference sequence). This CDR3 is CASSLRLAGNYEQYF. The CDR3 DNA follows: TGTGCCAGCAGCTTGCGGCTAGCGGGGAACTACGAGCAGTACTTC. Combining the CDR3 with reference TRBV5-4 and TRBJ2-7 gives the whole variable domain ETGVTQSPTHLIKTRGQQVTLRCSSQSGHNTVSWYQQALGQGPQFIFQYYREEENGRGNFPPRFSGLQFPNYSSELNVNALELDDSALYLCASSLRLAGNYEQYFGPGTRLTVT.

The chain couples TRBV9 to TRBJ2-1; TRBD2 matches at 9 bases. This CDR3 is 17 amino acids long. From germline, CDR1 is SGDLS and CDR2 YYNGEE. Trimming took 0 bases from V and 3 from J; bases not matched to a gene: 7. The CDR3 sequence: CASSVDPLAGYYNEQFF. The DNA for the CDR3 is TGTGCCAGCAGCGTAGACCCCCTAGCGGGGTACTACAATGAGCAGTTCTTC.